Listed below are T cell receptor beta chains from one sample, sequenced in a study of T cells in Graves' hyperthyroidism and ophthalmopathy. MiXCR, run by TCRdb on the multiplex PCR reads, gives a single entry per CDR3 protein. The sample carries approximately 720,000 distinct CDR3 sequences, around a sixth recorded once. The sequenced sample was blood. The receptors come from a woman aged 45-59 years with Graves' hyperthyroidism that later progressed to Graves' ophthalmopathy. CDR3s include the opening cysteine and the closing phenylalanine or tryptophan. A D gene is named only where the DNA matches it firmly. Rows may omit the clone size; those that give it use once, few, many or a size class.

CASSIGDRVMGTEAFF	TGTGCCAGTAGTATCGGGGACAGGGTGATGGGCACTGAAGCTTTCTTT	TRBV19	TRBJ1-1	many	TRBD1
CASSQDRAGGGSGYTF	TGTGCCAGCAGCCAAGATCGAGCCGGGGGCGGGAGTGGCTACACCTTC	TRBV3-1	TRBJ1-2	few	.
CASSPIGTSGEYEQFF	TGTGCCAGCAGCCCCATCGGGACTAGCGGGGAATATGAGCAGTTCTTC	TRBV5-6	TRBJ2-1	.	TRBD2
CSVVDRGPTDTQYF	TGCAGCGTTGTGGACAGGGGCCCCACAGATACGCAGTATTTT	TRBV29-1	TRBJ2-3	many	TRBD1
CASSFEHHGYTF	TGTGCCAGCAGTTTCGAACACCATGGCTACACCTTC	TRBV6-1	TRBJ1-2	many	.
CASSKQGWDYGYTF	TGTGCCAGCAGCAAACAGGGGTGGGACTATGGCTACACCTTC	TRBV7-9	TRBJ1-2	.	TRBD1
CASSATGAYNSPLHF	TGTGCCAGCAGCGCAACAGGGGCCTATAATTCACCCCTCCACTTT	TRBV9	TRBJ1-6	.	TRBD1
CASSMASVDTQYF	TGCGCCAGCAGCATGGCGTCGGTGGATACGCAGTATTTT	TRBV5-1	TRBJ2-3	many	.
CASSDTGEIQETQYF	TGTGCCAGCAGTGATACAGGAGAGATCCAAGAGACCCAGTACTTC	TRBV2	TRBJ2-5	many	.
CASSLAGVHTEAFF	TGTGCCAGCAGCCTAGCGGGGGTTCACACTGAAGCTTTCTTT	TRBV11-2	TRBJ1-1	.	.
CSAIQETQYF	TGCAGTGCTATTCAAGAGACCCAGTACTTC	TRBV20-1	TRBJ2-5	many	.
CASSSAGFPLDEQYF	TGTGCCAGCAGTTCCGCGGGGTTCCCCCTCGACGAGCAGTACTTC	TRBV27	TRBJ2-7	.	.
CASTSTDRATEAFF	TGTGCCAGCACCTCTACAGACAGGGCCACTGAAGCTTTCTTT	TRBV6-1	TRBJ1-1	.	TRBD1
CAWSVTRPSGNTIYF	TGTGCCTGGAGTGTAACCCGGCCCTCTGGAAACACCATATATTTT	TRBV30	TRBJ1-3	.	.
CASSLVSPEAFF	TGTGCCAGCAGCTTAGTATCGCCTGAAGCTTTCTTT	TRBV11-2	TRBJ1-1	few	.
CSASEGTHYGYTF	TGCAGTGCTAGTGAGGGCACCCACTATGGCTACACCTTC	TRBV20-1	TRBJ1-2	.	.
CASSPGDSDYGYTF	TGCGCCAGCAGCCCCGGGGACAGTGACTATGGCTACACCTTC	TRBV5-1	TRBJ1-2	few	TRBD1
CASSPSTGAYEQYF	TGTGCCAGCAGTCCCTCGACAGGGGCCTACGAGCAGTACTTC	TRBV6-1	TRBJ2-7	.	TRBD1
CSAGTWGTEAFF	TGCAGCGCTGGGACTTGGGGCACTGAAGCTTTCTTT	TRBV29-1	TRBJ1-1	.	.
CASSLGGRSGANVLTF	TGTGCCAGCAGCTTGGGGGGGAGGTCTGGGGCCAACGTCCTGACTTTC	TRBV5-4	TRBJ2-6	few	.
CASSPSTSKITDTQYF	TGTGCCAGCTCACCATCGACTAGCAAAATCACAGATACGCAGTATTTT	TRBV18	TRBJ2-3	many	TRBD2
CASCSGSESYNEQFF	TGTGCCAGCTGTAGCGGGTCCGAATCCTACAATGAGCAGTTCTTC	TRBV18	TRBJ2-1	.	TRBD2
CASSYRGFETQYF	TGTGCCAGCAGCTATCGGGGTTTCGAGACCCAGTACTTC	TRBV7-2	TRBJ2-5	few	.
CSVVRQGAGELFF	TGCAGCGTTGTAAGGCAGGGGGCCGGGGAGCTGTTTTTT	TRBV29-1	TRBJ2-2	.	TRBD1
CASSYPDSGGAGEQFF	TGTGCCAGCAGTTACCCTGATAGCGGGGGGGCCGGTGAGCAGTTCTTC	TRBV6-6	TRBJ2-1	many	TRBD2
CASSPSVGQGGTGELFF	TGTGCCAGCAGCCCCTCTGTCGGGCAGGGCGGGACCGGGGAGCTGTTTTTT	TRBV3-1	TRBJ2-2	many	.
CAWAGNTGELFF	TGTGCCTGGGCAGGGAACACCGGGGAGCTGTTTTTT	TRBV30	TRBJ2-2	many	.
CASSATTRNTGELFF	TGCGCCAGCAGCGCGACGACTAGGAACACCGGGGAGCTGTTTTTT	TRBV5-1	TRBJ2-2	few	.
CASSEEESPPNEQFF	TGTGCCAGCAGTGAAGAGGAGAGCCCCCCCAATGAGCAGTTCTTC	TRBV6-4	TRBJ2-1	.	.
CASSQVSGTGPSGETQYF	TGCGCCAGCAGCCAAGTCAGCGGCACAGGGCCCTCTGGGGAGACCCAGTACTTC	TRBV4-1	TRBJ2-5	.	.
CASSPGDAINYGYTF	TGTGCCAGCTCACCAGGGGACGCCATAAACTATGGCTACACCTTC	TRBV18	TRBJ1-2	many	.
CASSLSGDSGNTIYF	TGCGCCAGCAGCTTGTCAGGGGATTCAGGAAACACCATATATTTT	TRBV5-1	TRBJ1-3	.	.
CASGQGSYEQFF	TGTGCTAGTGGGCAGGGTAGCTATGAGCAGTTCTTC	TRBV12-5	TRBJ2-1	many	.
CSAIPGQGTGELFF	TGCAGTGCTATTCCGGGACAGGGGACCGGGGAGCTGTTTTTT	TRBV20-1	TRBJ2-2	.	TRBD1
CSVSGTVSYEQYF	TGCAGCGTCTCCGGGACTGTATCCTACGAGCAGTACTTC	TRBV29-1	TRBJ2-7	.	.
CASGPRVDNEQFF	TGTGCCAGCGGCCCCAGGGTGGACAATGAGCAGTTCTTC	TRBV27	TRBJ2-1	.	.
CASTLLSNTGELFF	TGTGCCAGCACCCTATTATCGAACACCGGGGAGCTGTTTTTT	TRBV6-1	TRBJ2-2	.	.
CASGATGGWPEAFF	TGTGCCAGCGGGGCAACAGGGGGGTGGCCTGAAGCTTTCTTT	TRBV12-3/TRBV12-4	TRBJ1-1	few	TRBD1
CASSDSTRGNQPQHF	TGTGCCAGCAGTGACTCTACGAGGGGCAATCAGCCCCAGCATTTT	TRBV12-3/TRBV12-4	TRBJ1-5	many	.
CASTGTGQGYNEQFF	TGTGCCAGCACGGGGACAGGACAGGGGTACAATGAGCAGTTCTTC	TRBV18	TRBJ2-1	.	TRBD1